These T cell receptor beta chains were read from a single sample in a study of Ad26.COV2.S vaccination and SARS-CoV-2 variants. Produced via immunoSEQ multiplex PCR; TCRdb's table is partial and in-frame only. This table holds around 450,000 clones, around 90% found once. The input for sequencing was peripheral blood, taken in a trial of Ad26.COV2.S vaccine versus placebo. The receptors derive from a person aged 18-65 years who received the Ad26.COV2.S COVID-19 vaccine or a placebo. Both conserved end residues are part of each CDR3. D genes are given only for firm matches. The size of a clone is reported for some rows only, either as once, few or many, or as a class for expanded clones.

clone size	V gene	J gene	D gene	CDR3 protein	CDR3 DNA
NA	TRBV7-6	TRBJ2-3	TRBD2	CASSLFSGSRTDTQYF	TGTGCCAGCAGCTTATTTAGCGGGAGTAGGACAGATACGCAGTATTTT
NA	TRBV4-3	TRBJ1-2	TRBD1	CASSQGTGTGNYGYTF	TGCGCCAGCAGCCAAGGAACCGGGACAGGGAACTATGGCTACACCTTC
NA	TRBV9	TRBJ1-6	NA	CASSALGSSDSPLHF	TGTGCCAGCAGCGCCCTGGGCAGTAGCGATTCACCCCTCCACTTT
NA	TRBV5-6	TRBJ1-6	TRBD1	CASSSTRDRGYNSPLHF	TGTGCCAGCAGCTCCACCCGGGACAGGGGTTATAATTCACCCCTCCACTTT
NA	TRBV7-6	TRBJ1-2	NA	CASSLGHGLANYGYTF	TGTGCCAGCAGCTTGGGGCATGGGTTAGCTAACTATGGCTACACCTTC
NA	TRBV20-1	TRBJ1-3	NA	CSASYGTNSGNTIYF	TGCAGTGCTAGTTACGGGACTAACTCTGGAAACACCATATATTTT
NA	TRBV6-5	TRBJ1-1	NA	CASSYSIGTPNTEAFF	TGTGCCAGCAGTTACTCGATCGGGACACCCAACACTGAAGCTTTCTTT
NA	TRBV7-2	TRBJ2-7	TRBD2	CASSWTSGGSYEQYF	TGTGCCAGCAGCTGGACTAGCGGGGGTTCCTACGAGCAGTACTTC
NA	TRBV19	TRBJ2-7	NA	CASSPSGGFEQYF	TGTGCCAGTAGTCCCAGTGGAGGGTTCGAGCAGTACTTC
NA	TRBV18	TRBJ2-3	NA	CASSPPPGLTDTQYF	TGTGCCAGCTCACCACCGCCGGGCCTCACAGATACGCAGTATTTT
NA	TRBV6-6	TRBJ1-1	NA	CASRLGPGEAFF	TGTGCCAGCAGACTAGGCCCCGGAGAAGCTTTCTTT
NA	TRBV7-8	TRBJ2-1	TRBD2	CASSILAGRDEQFF	TGTGCCAGCAGCATACTAGCGGGAAGGGATGAGCAGTTCTTC
NA	TRBV21-1	TRBJ2-1	NA	CASTPSGRLYEQFF	TGTGCCAGCACTCCCAGCGGGAGACTCTATGAGCAGTTCTTC
NA	TRBV7-6	TRBJ2-7	TRBD2	CASSLTSGSVPYNEQYF	TGTGCCAGCAGCTTAACTAGCGGGAGCGTACCCTATAACGAGCAGTACTTC
NA	TRBV6-5	TRBJ2-1	NA	CASAGASGDNEQFF	TGTGCCAGCGCAGGGGCTAGCGGAGACAATGAGCAGTTCTTC
NA	TRBV24-1	TRBJ2-7	TRBD1	CATSDPGQGRGEQYF	TGTGCCACCAGTGACCCTGGACAGGGAAGGGGCGAGCAGTACTTC
NA	TRBV30	TRBJ1-2	TRBD1	CAWSVNLRDRTSTF	TGTGCCTGGAGTGTCAACCTAAGGGACAGAACTTCTACCTTC
NA	TRBV18	TRBJ2-5	TRBD2	CASSPLHRGGGETQYF	TGTGCCAGCTCACCACTCCATCGAGGCGGGGGGGAGACCCAGTACTTC
NA	TRBV6-2/TRBV6-3	TRBJ2-7	TRBD1	CASSIGTAYEQYF	TGTGCCAGCAGTATAGGGACAGCCTACGAGCAGTACTTC
NA	TRBV5-1	TRBJ1-5	NA	CASSWDGNSNQPQHF	TGCGCCAGCAGCTGGGACGGAAATAGCAATCAGCCCCAGCATTTT
NA	TRBV3-1/TRBV3-2	TRBJ1-4	NA	CASSPRAGEYEKLFF	TGTGCCAGCAGTCCCCGGGCAGGGGAGTACGAAAAACTGTTTTTT
NA	TRBV7-2	TRBJ2-1	NA	CASSLVLQGEQFF	TGTGCCAGCAGCTTAGTTCTGCAGGGTGAGCAGTTCTTC
NA	TRBV6-5	TRBJ1-2	TRBD1	CAITGTGNGYTF	TGTGCCATCACCGGGACAGGGAACGGCTACACCTTC
NA	TRBV18	TRBJ2-5	TRBD2	CASSEAGGPLETQYF	TGTGCCAGCTCAGAGGCGGGAGGGCCCTTGGAGACCCAGTACTTC
NA	TRBV5-6	TRBJ1-2	NA	CASSGARVYGYTF	TGTGCCAGCAGCGGAGCGCGCGTCTATGGCTACACCTTC
NA	TRBV14	TRBJ1-4	TRBD1	CASSALGTGTEKLFF	TGTGCCAGCTCGGCACTCGGGACAGGGACAGAAAAACTGTTTTTT
NA	TRBV7-2	TRBJ1-1	TRBD1	CASSLSPGTATMNTEAFF	TGTGCCAGCAGCCTATCCCCGGGGACAGCTACAATGAACACTGAAGCTTTCTTT
once	TRBV7-2	TRBJ2-2	NA	CASSYRVTGELFF	TGTGCCAGCAGCTACAGAGTCACCGGGGAGCTGTTTTTT
NA	TRBV30	TRBJ1-6	NA	CAWSGSRTMSSYNSPLHF	TGTGCCTGGAGTGGATCTAGGACAATGAGCTCCTATAATTCACCCCTCCACTTT